This T cell receptor (beta chain) stems from a study of T-cell reconstitution after alpha-beta-depleted transplantation in children. Study results and limitations: For some patients, TCRbeta diversity was high at day 60 because of recipient T cells and thymic progenitors that survived.

Using unique molecular identifiers, the investigators prepared the TCRbeta library. TCRdb passed the PCR reads through MiXCR, listing each CDR3 protein once. The table records about 980,000 distinct CDR3 sequences, under 30% of them present only once. This clonotype was recorded a few times. Its cognate antigen is unknown. Trimming took 6 bases from V and 1 from J, leaving 11 bases between them. The CDR3 covers 13 residues. Per the germline V gene, CDR1 is SQVTM and CDR2 is ANQGSEA. V is TRBV29-1 and J is TRBJ2-3, with D perhaps matching TRBD2 (6 bases). The receptor was isolated from a boy less than two years old who had a stem cell transplant for SCID, so the T cells may come from the graft donor. Sequences were derived from PBMCs, mostly from graft donor cells, sampled 360 days after TCRalphabeta/CD19-depleted stem cell transplant. The CDR3 region is CSVADYRTDTQYF. CDR3 in DNA: TGCAGCGTCGCGGACTATCGCACAGATACGCAGTATTTT.